Listed here are 5 T cell receptor beta chains from one sample, sequenced in a study of shared clonotypes between healthy human individuals. TCRdb keeps only in-frame clones here, not all; method: immunoSEQ multiplex PCR. This table has millions of clones, just under 95% appearing once. Naive CD8 cells lacked CD45RO and underwent positive selection for CCR7, leaving out terminally differentiated effector memory CD45RA+ cells. The sequenced sample was naive CD8+ T cells sorted from blood. The receptors derive from a man between 18 and 35 years old in good health.

The gene calls are TRBV5-6 and TRBJ2-7, with 7 bases aligning to TRBD2. Germline assignment: CDR1 SGHDT and CDR2 YYEEEE. Trimming at V came to 0 bases and at J to 3 bases, leaving 9 bases not matched to a gene. The CDR3 contains 16 residues. The CDR3 protein is CASSLALDWGGYEQYF. In DNA, the CDR3 is TGTGCCAGCAGCTTGGCCCTGGATTGGGGGGGCTACGAGCAGTACTTC.

This chain joins TRBV29-1 and TRBJ2-3; 8 nucleotides line up with TRBD2. The CDR3 extends over 15 amino acids. V gave up 2 bases and J gave up 1 base; unmatched junction bases: 5. Looked up from germline, CDR1 is SQVTM and CDR2 is ANQGSEA. The CDR3 sequence: CSVESSGGGTDTQYF. CDR3 nucleotide sequence: TGCAGCGTTGAATCAAGCGGGGGCGGCACAGATACGCAGTATTTT.

The CDR3 DNA follows: TGTGCCAGTAGTATTTTAGGACAGGGGGAGACCCAGTACTTC. Encoded protein: CASSILGQGETQYF. V is TRBV19 and J is TRBJ2-5, with 9 bases fitting TRBD1. The trim removed 3 bases at V and 5 bases at J, leaving 4 bases unmatched. Germline V gives CDR1 LNHDA, CDR2 SQIVND (reference sequence). The CDR3 totals 14 residues.

V is TRBV4-1 and J is TRBJ2-7, with D uncertain. The germline V gene has CDR1 MGHRA and CDR2 YSYEKL. Trimming removed 4 bases from V and 5 bases from J, with 15 bases in between. The CDR3 sequence is 14 residues long. The CDR3 is CASSPTRYGDEQYF. The DNA of the CDR3 is TGCGCCAGCAGCCCAACTCGTTATGGGGACGAGCAGTACTTC.

The rearrangement joins TRBV4-1 to TRBJ2-7; TRBD2 matches at 11 bases. J gave up 4 bases and V 2 bases, and 4 bases lay outside the gene matches. Looked up from germline, CDR1 is MGHRA and CDR2 is YSYEKL. The CDR3 covers 15 residues. This CDR3 reads CASSQQASGGYEQYF. In DNA form, the CDR3 reads TGCGCCAGCAGCCAACAGGCTAGCGGGGGGTACGAGCAGTACTTC.